This T cell receptor (beta chain) comes out of a study of T cells in localized non-small cell lung cancer (dated by TCRdb to 2020 to 2022). Notes on the research overall: T cell repertoires of about 240 early-stage NSCLC patients were analyzed, with tumors being compared against uninvolved tumor-adjacent lungs. The cohort comprised some 240 treatment-naïve NSCLC patients with resected, localized lung tumors. NSCLC patients had a mean age of around 70 years, and 120 to 150 were male and 85 to 110 female.

CDR1 and CDR2 were assigned from the germline V gene as MDHEN and SYDVKM. V was cut back by 3 bases and J by 0 bases, leaving a gap of 6 bases between them. The CDR3 runs 13 residues from the cysteine to the phenylalanine. Of the read, only the CDR3 DNA is kept; its 39 bases are in frame from base 1. The immunoSEQ Assay was used to sequence TCR beta CDR3 regions from DNA. The source study handled its data this way. To compute T cell density, TCR beta template counts were normalized to usable DNA, which was estimated by amplifying housekeeping genes. Using the preseqR package, richness was estimated by extrapolating to 120,000 templates for tissue samples and 400,000 templates for PBMC samples. Clonality was taken to be one minus Pielou's evenness. Tissue-enriched TCRs were identified by differential abundance testing using productive amino-acid clonotypes, minimum total count 5 and alpha 0.1. The Jaccard Index and the Morisita Overlap Index were used to quantify repertoire overlap between compartments. TCR beta CDR3s were clustered by GLIPH together with public tetramer-defined viral CDR3s, and at least three viral sequences plus V-gene enrichment were required for viral motifs. In its TCRdb copy, this immuneACCESS table keeps in-frame sequences only and misses some clones. Where compared with another copy, unresolved V genes explain less than half of these, and the others have no known cause. V, J and clone size reflect that table, while D and trimming were determined from the DNA. Recorded for this sample are 100,000 to 150,000 clones; around 89% of them occurred a single time. Of the sample, around 1.7% falls within the top ten clones.

As concerns this clone: Its antigen has not been determined. No base-level quality is on record; no much larger clone is a single base apart. Other DNA sequences within the sample encode an identical CDR3.

At diagnosis, peripheral blood, uninvolved tumor-adjacent lung and tumor were collected and stored as a combination of fresh-frozen and FFPE material. Blood samples were analyzed as peripheral blood mononuclear cells for TCR repertoire profiling. On the study overall, not on this receptor specifically: Of the top 100 tumor clones, a median of 57 were detected in paired uninvolved adjacent lung; under 35 were also among that lung's top 100. Because multi-region tumor sequencing was not done, intratumor heterogeneity could not be ruled out. Because of the exploratory design, TCR variables were selected using unadjusted p-values without false-discovery rate correction. Uninvolved tumor-adjacent lung showed the highest T cell clonality, higher than tumor, which suggests more focused antigenic responses in the adjacent lung. Higher T cell density in blood was associated with longer overall survival, whereas higher clonality in adjacent lung was associated with shorter survival.

The sequence came from a female donor older than 55 with stage I lung adenocarcinoma. The source was peripheral blood, collected before any cancer treatment. The receptor chain draws on TRBV28 and TRBJ2-7, with TRBD2 perhaps the D gene, on 6 matching bases. The nucleotides read TGTGCCAGCAGTTTGCGGGGCTCCTACGAGCAGTACTTC. This codes for CASSLRGSYEQYF.